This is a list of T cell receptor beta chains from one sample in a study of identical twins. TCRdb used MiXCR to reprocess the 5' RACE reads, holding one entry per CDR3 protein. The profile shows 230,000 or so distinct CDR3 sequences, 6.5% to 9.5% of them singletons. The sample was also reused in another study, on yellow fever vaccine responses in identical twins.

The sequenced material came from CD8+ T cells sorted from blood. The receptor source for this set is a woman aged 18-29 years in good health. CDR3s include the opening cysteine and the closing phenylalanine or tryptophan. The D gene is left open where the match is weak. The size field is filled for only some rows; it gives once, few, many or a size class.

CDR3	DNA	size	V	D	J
CASSTLKDRVFHEQYF	TGTGCCAGCAGTACCCTGAAGGACAGGGTGTTCCACGAGCAGTACTTC	few	TRBV12-3/TRBV12-4	TRBD1	TRBJ2-7
CSVEDTGTYEQYF	TGCAGCGTTGAAGATACGGGGACCTACGAGCAGTACTTC	few	TRBV29-1	NA	TRBJ2-7
CASVGKGGSQIEAFF	TGTGCCAGCGTCGGAAAAGGGGGAAGTCAAATTGAAGCTTTCTTT	few	TRBV7-9	NA	TRBJ1-1
CASSFRQDPYEQYF	TGTGCCAGCAGCTTTAGGCAGGACCCCTACGAGCAGTACTTC	NA	TRBV7-9	NA	TRBJ2-7
CASSSEGLVDNEQFF	TGTGCCAGCAGTTCCGAGGGCCTCGTAGACAATGAGCAGTTCTTC	many	TRBV12-3/TRBV12-4	NA	TRBJ2-1
CASSESSPRETQYF	TGCGCCAGCAGTGAGTCGTCGCCGCGAGAGACCCAGTACTTC	many	TRBV10-2	NA	TRBJ2-5
CASSLGWREGNEQFF	TGTGCCAGCAGCTTAGGCTGGCGGGAGGGCAATGAGCAGTTCTTC	few	TRBV7-2	TRBD2	TRBJ2-1
CASSSTGAEQYF	TGTGCCAGCAGCTCGACAGGGGCCGAGCAGTACTTC	many	TRBV7-9	TRBD1	TRBJ2-7
CSAWESTGMVGYEQYF	TGCAGTGCTTGGGAATCGACAGGGATGGTCGGCTACGAGCAGTACTTC	many	TRBV20-1	TRBD1	TRBJ2-7
CASSRLEFRGNSYNEQFF	TGTGCCAGCAGCCGATTGGAGTTTAGGGGGAACTCCTACAATGAGCAGTTCTTC	NA	TRBV6-2/TRBV6-3	NA	TRBJ2-1
CASLYSEGLNIQYF	TGCGCCAGCTTATATAGTGAGGGGCTAAACATTCAGTACTTC	NA	TRBV10-2	NA	TRBJ2-4
CASSQGADTQYF	TGTGCCAGCAGCCAAGGAGCAGATACGCAGTATTTT	NA	TRBV4-2	NA	TRBJ2-3
CATSDRDSYEQYF	TGTGCCACCAGTGACCGGGACAGCTACGAGCAGTACTTC	many	TRBV24-1	TRBD1	TRBJ2-7
CSARGRPDVNEQHF	TGCAGTGCCAGGGGACGGCCCGACGTGAACGAGCAGCACTTC	few	TRBV20-1	NA	TRBJ2-7
CASTVYEAFF	TGTGCCAGCACTGTGTATGAAGCTTTCTTT	NA	TRBV2	NA	TRBJ1-1
CASRVGETQYF	TGTGCCAGCAGGGTCGGAGAGACCCAGTACTTC	many	TRBV27	NA	TRBJ2-5
CAISDPSRDTQYF	TGTGCCATCAGTGATCCCAGCCGGGATACGCAGTATTTT	many	TRBV10-3	NA	TRBJ2-3
CSASPGHEQYF	TGCAGTGCTAGTCCAGGACACGAGCAGTACTTC	few	TRBV20-1	NA	TRBJ2-7
CASSPERQSQPEAFF	TGTGCCAGCAGCCCCGAGAGACAGTCGCAACCTGAAGCTTTCTTT	few	TRBV5-6	NA	TRBJ1-1
CASSFSTGYTDTQYF	TGTGCCAGCAGTTTCTCGACAGGATACACAGATACGCAGTATTTT	many	TRBV12-3/TRBV12-4	NA	TRBJ2-3
CASSLSPPRYGYTF	TGTGCCAGCAGTTTATCCCCCCCCCGGTATGGCTACACCTTC	NA	TRBV27	NA	TRBJ1-2
CASSFLDATGTEAFF	TGTGCCAGCAGCTTTTTGGACGCAACGGGCACTGAAGCTTTCTTT	few	TRBV7-9	NA	TRBJ1-1
CASSQDPGSPPGANVLTF	TGCGCCAGCAGCCAAGATCCCGGGTCGCCGCCTGGGGCCAACGTCCTGACTTTC	NA	TRBV4-3	NA	TRBJ2-6
CASSDRLVAGSETQYF	TGTGCCAGCAGCGATCGTCTGGTAGCGGGATCGGAGACCCAGTACTTC	few	TRBV7-9	TRBD2	TRBJ2-5
CANRDRGDSPLHF	TGTGCCAATCGGGACAGGGGAGATTCACCCCTCCACTTT	many	TRBV10-3	TRBD1	TRBJ1-6
CASSSDRGLDTQYF	TGTGCCAGCAGCTCAGACAGGGGATTAGATACGCAGTATTTT	few	TRBV7-6	TRBD1	TRBJ2-3
CASDTTGADTQYF	TGTGCCAGCGATACGACAGGGGCAGATACGCAGTATTTT	NA	TRBV19	TRBD1	TRBJ2-3
CASTTQGGETQYF	TGTGCCAGCACCACACAGGGCGGAGAGACCCAGTACTTC	NA	TRBV7-8	NA	TRBJ2-5
CSARPTSEQFF	TGCAGTGCTAGACCAACCAGTGAGCAGTTCTTC	NA	TRBV20-1	NA	TRBJ2-1
CASSYSPPTGYNEQFF	TGTGCCAGCAGTTACTCACCGCCCACAGGGTACAATGAGCAGTTCTTC	few	TRBV6-5	NA	TRBJ2-1
CASSYPKQGTGELFF	TGTGCCAGCAGTTACCCAAAACAGGGCACCGGGGAGCTGTTTTTT	few	TRBV6-5	NA	TRBJ2-2
CASSLGLAGEETQYF	TGTGCCAGCAGCTTAGGACTGGCAGGGGAAGAGACCCAGTACTTC	NA	TRBV11-2	NA	TRBJ2-5
CASSEDPGTSTDTQYF	TGTGCCAGCAGTGAAGATCCTGGGACAAGCACAGATACGCAGTATTTT	few	TRBV25-1	NA	TRBJ2-3
CASSLDLGGATGELFF	TGTGCCAGCAGCTTAGATCTGGGGGGGGCCACCGGGGAGCTGTTTTTT	few	TRBV11-2	NA	TRBJ2-2
CASSRLLANYEQYF	TGTGCCAGCAGTCGACTTCTTGCCAACTACGAGCAGTACTTC	few	TRBV28	NA	TRBJ2-7
CASSSVLGRDGRTDTQYF	TGTGCCAGCAGTTCTGTTCTGGGCCGGGACGGACGCACAGATACGCAGTATTTT	NA	TRBV28	NA	TRBJ2-3
CASSLKHVTGGGNYGYTF	TGCGCCAGCAGCTTGAAACATGTGACAGGGGGAGGTAACTATGGCTACACCTTC	NA	TRBV5-1	TRBD1	TRBJ1-2
CASSPFNMERLYF	TGTGCCAGCAGCCCGTTCAACATGGAAAGGCTCTACTTC	NA	TRBV7-9	NA	TRBJ2-7
CASSGLAGLRYNEQFF	TGTGCCAGCTCGGGACTAGCGGGGCTACGATACAATGAGCAGTTCTTC	few	TRBV27	TRBD2	TRBJ2-1
CASSDMGVGGAEAEQYF	TGTGCCAGCAGTGATATGGGAGTGGGGGGCGCTGAGGCCGAGCAGTACTTC	many	TRBV25-1	NA	TRBJ2-7
CASSLGVGDTDTQYF	TGTGCCAGCAGCTTGGGGGTGGGAGACACAGATACGCAGTATTTT	many	TRBV7-9	NA	TRBJ2-3
CASSLWLAGGSYEQYF	TGTGCCAGCAGTTTATGGCTAGCGGGAGGGTCCTACGAGCAGTACTTC	NA	TRBV27	TRBD2	TRBJ2-7
CASSPNRGIPYEQYF	TGTGCCAGCAGCCCTAACAGGGGGATTCCCTACGAGCAGTACTTC	few	TRBV9	TRBD1	TRBJ2-7
CASSPGLAGTYNEQFF	TGTGCCAGCAGTCCTGGACTAGCGGGGACTTACAATGAGCAGTTCTTC	many	TRBV11-2	TRBD2	TRBJ2-1
CASSSGGGDRAYEQYF	TGTGCCAGCAGCTCTGGGGGGGGGGATCGCGCCTACGAGCAGTACTTC	NA	TRBV7-6	TRBD2	TRBJ2-7
CASSGSGGTDTQYF	TGTGCCAGCAGCGGTAGCGGGGGAACAGATACGCAGTATTTT	many	TRBV7-9	TRBD2	TRBJ2-3
CASSLIWQGGTEAFF	TGTGCCAGCAGCTTAATTTGGCAGGGTGGAACTGAAGCTTTCTTT	many	TRBV5-6	NA	TRBJ1-1
CASSAQARDGTYEQYF	TGTGCCAGCAGCGCTCAGGCCCGGGACGGTACCTACGAGCAGTACTTC	few	TRBV7-9	NA	TRBJ2-7
CAISESEWPQHF	TGTGCCATCAGTGAGTCAGAGTGGCCCCAGCATTTT	few	TRBV10-3	NA	TRBJ1-5
CASSLVPSGQSSEQYF	TGTGCCAGCAGCTTGGTCCCCTCGGGACAGTCAAGTGAGCAGTACTTC	many	TRBV7-9	TRBD1	TRBJ2-7
CASSYGAATNEKLFF	TGTGCCAGCAGTTACGGTGCCGCTACTAATGAAAAACTGTTTTTT	few	TRBV6-2/TRBV6-3	NA	TRBJ1-4
CASSLRAGLADPTDTQYF	TGTGCCAGCAGCTTAAGGGCAGGACTAGCGGATCCCACAGATACGCAGTATTTT	few	TRBV7-6	TRBD2	TRBJ2-3
CASEGAGEETQYF	TGTGCCTCCGAGGGGGCGGGAGAGGAGACCCAGTACTTC	NA	TRBV7-9	NA	TRBJ2-5
CASSLAAGVDEQFF	TGCGCCAGCAGCTTGGCCGCAGGGGTTGATGAGCAGTTCTTC	many	TRBV5-1	NA	TRBJ2-1